This TCR beta chain was identified in a study of cytomegalovirus exposure and HLA in healthy donors. 13 Jbeta primers and 60 Vbeta primers were used for the PCR. The assay was immunoSEQ multiplex PCR, and TCRdb's table has in-frame clones only and misses some. Among about 130,000 clones listed, about three quarters were seen once. V lost 6 bases and J lost 4, with 12 bases in between. Germline lookup yields CDR1 MDHEN and CDR2 SYDVKM. The CDR3 has 13 residues. The rearrangement joins TRBV28 to TRBJ1-1; D possibly corresponds to TRBD1 (6 bases). The TCR was taken from a female donor in good health and CMV-seronegative. The sample was PBMCs. The DNA for the CDR3 is TGTGCCAGCAGAGACAGGAATCCCACTGAAGCTTTCTTT. This translates into CASRDRNPTEAFF.